Below are 14 T cell receptor beta chains sequenced from a single sample in a study of shared clonotypes between healthy human individuals. Only in-frame clones appear in the TCRdb table, and some are missing; sequencing was by immunoSEQ multiplex PCR. The table shows 600,000 to 700,000 clones, with 73% occurring only once. The sequencing input was memory CD4+ T cells sorted from blood. The subset denotes: CD45RA-negative fraction. These receptors were collected from a woman aged 30 to 39 in good health.

J is TRBJ2-7 and V is TRBV7-9; maybe TRBD2 (6 bases). The germline gives CDR1 SEHNR, CDR2 FQNEAQ (reference sequence). The CDR3 is 11 residues long. V was shortened by 11 bases and J by 5 bases, with 13 bases between the two germline ends. The CDR3 bases are TGTGCCGGGGACTGGGGGAACGAGCAGTACTTC. This encodes CAGDWGNEQYF.

V is TRBV4-1 and J is TRBJ2-1; D may match TRBD1 or TRBD2 (5 bases each). CDR1 is MGHRA and CDR2 is YSYEKL in the germline V gene. V was pared by 0 bases and J by 9 bases, with 15 bases between. CDR3 length: 15 residues. The CDR3 nucleotides are TGCGCCAGCAGCCAAGATTATCCGGGGCCGGGTGAGCAGTTCTTC. It encodes CASSQDYPGPGEQFF.

This chain links TRBV30 with TRBJ2-7, with a tentative D call TRBD2 (5 bases). Per germline, CDR1 GTSNPN and CDR2 SVGIG (reference sequence). The V end lost 0 bases, the J end lost 9 bases, and 12 bases lay between the germline ends. The CDR3 loop spans 12 amino acids. CDR3 protein: CAWSVGVGGQYF. The CDR3 DNA sequence: TGTGCCTGGAGTGTAGGTGTCGGAGGGCAGTACTTC.

This clone turned up a few times. CDR3 protein: CASSELDGTLQETQYF. In DNA form, the CDR3 reads TGTGCCAGCAGCGAGTTGGACGGGACGTTACAAGAGACCCAGTACTTC. The chain carries TRBV25-1 and TRBJ2-5; D might be TRBD1 or TRBD2, each matching 5 bases. Trimming shortened V by 6 bases and J by 2 bases, and 19 bases separated the two germline ends. The CDR3 is made up of 16 amino acids. Germline values: CDR1 MGHDK, CDR2 SYGVNS.

This clone was detected once. This sequence joins TRBV4-1 and TRBJ2-7; D is perhaps TRBD2 (5 bases). CDR1 and CDR2 from the germline V gene are MGHRA and YSYEKL. V was clipped by 4 bases and J by 4 bases, with 11 bases between them. The CDR3 extends over 13 amino acids. For the CDR3, the DNA is TGCGCCAGCAGCCTTCCGCCGGGATACGAGCAGTACTTC. This codes for CASSLPPGYEQYF.

V gene TRBV9 combines with J gene TRBJ2-1; 7 bases are shared with TRBD2. The germline V gene has CDR1 SGDLS and CDR2 YYNGEE. V was pared by 0 bases and J by 3 bases, with 9 bases of the junction left unmatched. The CDR3 is 17 residues long. CDR3 DNA: TGTGCCAGCAGCGTAGACCCAGCGGGGCGCCTCTACAATGAGCAGTTCTTC. It encodes CASSVDPAGRLYNEQFF.

The rearrangement uses TRBV18 and TRBJ1-3; D is possibly TRBD1 (6 bases). CDR1 and CDR2 from the germline V gene are KGHSH and LQKENI. The CDR3 is 15 amino acids. V was trimmed by 10 bases and J by 0 bases, leaving 16 bases between them. The CDR3 nucleotides are TGTGCCAACTCCCCTCAGGGGACCTCTGGAAACACCATATATTTT. It translates to CANSPQGTSGNTIYF.

V and J are TRBV19 and TRBJ2-7; 9 nucleotides line up with TRBD2. Germline lookup yields CDR1 LNHDA and CDR2 SQIVND (reference sequence). This CDR3 contains 13 residues. Written as DNA, the CDR3 is TGTGCGTGCGGGAGGGGTCTCTCCTACGAGCAGTACTTC. Protein product: CACGRGLSYEQYF.

The genes are TRBV7-3 and TRBJ2-7, with no clear D. Germline V gene data show CDR1 as SGHTA and CDR2 as FQGTGA. This CDR3 is 15 amino acids long. Trimming took off 2 bases at V and 0 bases at J, with 11 bases between the two ends. CDR3 coding DNA: TGTGCCAGCAGCTTAGTCACTGGCGACTCCTACGAGCAGTACTTC. Its protein is CASSLVTGDSYEQYF.

The chain couples TRBV6-4 to TRBJ2-7; TRBD2 matches 10 bases. The ends lost 6 bases at V and 2 bases at J; junction bases unmatched: 4. Per the germline V gene, CDR1 is MRHNA and CDR2 is SNTAGT. This CDR3 region has 14 residues. CDR3 loop: CASRRLAGPYEQYF. CDR3 coding DNA: TGTGCCAGCAGGCGACTAGCGGGCCCCTACGAGCAGTACTTC.

The DNA of the CDR3 is TGTGCCAGCAGTGCAGGACTAGATTTCTACGAGCAGTACTTC. Translation gives CASSAGLDFYEQYF. This chain uses TRBV6-1 with TRBJ2-7, with 7 bases lining up with TRBD2. The CDR3 contains 14 residues. With V trimmed by 4 bases and J by 3 bases, 6 bases remained unmatched. CDR1 MNHNS and CDR2 SASEGT come from the germline V gene.

The chain has TRBV28 and TRBJ1-5; TRBD1 might be the D (6 bases). Per the germline V gene, CDR1 is MDHEN and CDR2 is SYDVKM. Trimming cost V 11 bases and J 5 bases, with 22 bases left between them. The CDR3 consists of 15 residues. DNA for the CDR3: TGTGCCGGAAAAAAGTTGGACAGCCCATATCAGCCCCAGCATTTT. This gives the protein CAGKKLDSPYQPQHF. Variable domain in full (rest from reference TRBV28 and TRBJ1-5): DVKVTQSSRYLVKRTGEKVFLECVQDMDHENMFWYRQDPGLGLRLIYFSYDVKMKEKGDIPEGYSVSREKKERFSLILESASTNQTSMYLCAGKKLDSPYQPQHFGDGTRLSIL.

The chain is built from TRBV28 and TRBJ2-1; the D is unclear. The V end was cut by 5 bases, the J end by 10 bases, with 12 bases between. The germline CDR1 and CDR2 sequences are MDHEN and SYDVKM. This CDR3 contains 12 residues. The chain's CDR3 is CASSRLGLEQFF. The DNA of the CDR3 is TGTGCCAGCAGTCGCCTAGGGTTGGAGCAGTTCTTC.

The chain recombines TRBV4-2 with TRBJ1-2; 7 bases match TRBD1. V lost 0 bases, J lost 7 bases, and 8 bases stayed unmatched. The CDR3 is 15 amino acids. Germline lookup yields CDR1 LGHNA and CDR2 YNFKEQ. In DNA form, the CDR3 reads TGTGCCAGCAGCCAAGACGAGGGGGCGGTAGTTGGCTACACCTTC. Its protein is CASSQDEGAVVGYTF.